This T cell receptor beta chain was identified in a study of blood T cells in healthy people across ages. This clonotype was seen only a few times. The antigen is undetermined. Study outcomes and limitations: It was found that TCR beta diversity correlated strongly with the percentage of naive T cells. TCR beta diversity, measured per million T cells, fell in a roughly linear way with age.

Combining a sample-barcoded 5' primer with a J-beta primer mix, a second PCR ran for roughly 6 to 12 cycles. Each of the cDNA molecules was tagged by a template-switch adaptor with 12 random nucleotides. TCRdb re-called the 5' RACE reads through MiXCR, storing one row per CDR3 protein. The top ten clones hold 2.5% to 3.5% of a sample with 750,000 to 950,000 distinct CDR3 sequences, 20% to 30% of them seen once. These data are also associated with another study on T cells of mothers and their children. This second study says: In this cohort, donors were a few healthy Caucasian mothers plus their six children.

The sequence was collected from a boy between 10 and 17 years old in good health. Sequenced input: blood.

CDR3 residues: CATSDQRQGQETQYF. The CDR3, as DNA: TGTGCCACCAGTGATCAACGACAGGGGCAAGAGACCCAGTACTTC. This chain connects TRBV24-1 to TRBJ2-5; 8 positions agree with TRBD1. Unmatched junction bases numbered 4, after V lost 3 bases and J lost 2 bases. This CDR3 spans 15 amino acids. Germline-derived CDR1 and CDR2 are KGHDR and SFDVKD.